This T cell receptor (beta chain) is drawn from a study of cytomegalovirus exposure and HLA in healthy donors. Primers for the PCR totalled 60 Vbeta and 13 Jbeta. Assay: immunoSEQ multiplex PCR; the TCRdb copy retains only in-frame clones and omits some. The sample comprises about 170,000 clones, more than 75% of which are singletons, and approximately 2.3% rests with the top ten. In this sample, this clone turned up once. The CDR3 is made up of 13 amino acids. Germline loops: CDR1 MNHEY, CDR2 SVGAGI. V was pared by 6 bases and J by 6 bases, with 14 bases between. The sample taken for sequencing was PBMCs. The V gene is TRBV6-5, the J gene TRBJ1-1, with D unclear. This TCR derives from a young man in good health and CMV-seropositive. The CDR3, as DNA: TGTGCCAGCAGAATAGGGAGGGTTGCTGAAGCTTTCTTT. It translates to CASRIGRVAEAFF.